Shown below are 10 T cell receptor beta chains from a single sample sequenced in a study of siplizumab effects on memory and regulatory T cells. Profiling relied on immunoSEQ multiplex PCR, and the TCRdb table lists in-frame clones only, not all of them. The table lists about 82,000 clones, about 91% of them singletons, with approximately 1.4% in the top ten. Material for sequencing was Tregs sorted from blood. The receptors shown here come from a human donor in good health.

V and J are TRBV6-5 and TRBJ2-7; no firm D call. CDR3 length: 12 residues. V shed 0 bases and J shed 2 bases, with 2 bases lying between them. The germline V gene has CDR1 MNHEY and CDR2 SVGAGI. CDR3 coding DNA: TGTGCCAGCAGTTACTCGACCTACGAGCAGTACTTC. It encodes CASSYSTYEQYF.

This sequence joins TRBV27 and TRBJ1-5; D not resolved. CDR1 MNHEY and CDR2 SMNVEV come from the germline V gene (reference sequence). The CDR3 totals 13 residues. The V and J ends lost 3 bases and 4 bases respectively, with 7 bases between them. The CDR3 nucleotides are TGTGCCAGCAGTTTGGTGGGAAATCAGCCCCAGCATTTT. Its protein is CASSLVGNQPQHF.

This chain uses TRBV7-9 with TRBJ1-1; the match to TRBD1 covers 8 bases. The CDR3 consists of 14 residues. V gave up 6 bases and J gave up 5 bases; unmatched junction bases: 8. Per germline, CDR1 SEHNR and CDR2 FQNEAQ (reference sequence). CDR3 DNA sequence: TGTGCCAGCAGGAGACAGGGGTATGGTACTGAAGCTTTCTTT. Translation gives CASRRQGYGTEAFF.

Regarding this clone: In the same sample, other DNA sequences code for this CDR3. This rearrangement joins TRBV28 to TRBJ2-7; D remains ambiguous. The V end was cut by 2 bases, the J end by 4 bases, with 3 bases between. From germline, CDR1 is MDHEN and CDR2 SYDVKM. The CDR3 has 11 residues. The DNA for the CDR3 is TGTGCCAGCAGTTTAAGGTACGAGCAGTACTTC. Translation: CASSLRYEQYF. Using reference TRBV28 and TRBJ2-7 for the parts outside the CDR3, the full variable domain is DVKVTQSSRYLVKRTGEKVFLECVQDMDHENMFWYRQDPGLGLRLIYFSYDVKMKEKGDIPEGYSVSREKKERFSLILESASTNQTSMYLCASSLRYEQYFGPGTRLTVT.

The rearrangement links TRBV6-6 to TRBJ1-5; TRBD1 might be the D (6 bases). Trimming stripped 7 bases from V and 3 bases from J, with 13 bases between. Germline V gives CDR1 MNHNY, CDR2 SVGAGI (reference sequence). The CDR3 sequence is 14 residues long. The CDR3 coding sequence is TGTGCCAGCACGACAGGCGCCCTCAATCAGCCCCAGCATTTT. This codes for CASTTGALNQPQHF.

This rearrangement joins TRBV13 to TRBJ2-3; D gene ambiguous. Trimming took off 5 bases at V and 3 bases at J, with 15 bases between the two ends. The CDR3 covers 15 residues. Germline V gene lookup returns CDR1 PRHDT and CDR2 FYEKMQ (reference sequence). The CDR3 DNA follows: TGTGCCAGCAGCCCCGGCCTGTGGGGAACAGATACGCAGTATTTT. Translated, it gives CASSPGLWGTDTQYF.

The chain uses TRBV7-9 and TRBJ2-3, with unresolved D. The CDR3 runs 12 residues. Trimming removed 5 bases from V and 5 bases from J, with 8 bases in between. Germline loops: CDR1 SEHNR, CDR2 FQNEAQ (reference sequence). The DNA of the CDR3 is TGTGCCAGCAGCCCGCCGGGAGATACGCAGTATTTT. Translated, it gives CASSPPGDTQYF.

V and J are TRBV11-1 and TRBJ1-6; D gene ambiguous. Trimming removed 2 bases at V and 1 base at J, with 0 bases between. The CDR3 length is 13 residues. Germline assignment: CDR1 SGHAT and CDR2 FQDESV (reference sequence). DNA of the CDR3: TGTGCCAGCAGCTTATCCTATAATTCACCCCTCCACTTT. It is translated as CASSLSYNSPLHF.

J is TRBJ2-5 and V is TRBV5-1, with 11 bases fitting TRBD2. V was pared by 2 bases and J by 5 bases, with 14 bases of the junction left unmatched. The CDR3 is 18 amino acids. Germline assignment: CDR1 SGHRS and CDR2 YFSETQ. CDR3 in DNA: TGCGCCAGCAGCTTTAGGGCGCCTAGCGGGGGGTTTCGGGAGACCCAGTACTTC. Its protein product is CASSFRAPSGGFRETQYF.

The V and J genes are TRBV7-3 and TRBJ1-6; no clear D. V was trimmed by 2 bases and J by 0 bases, leaving 8 bases between them. This CDR3 has 16 amino acids. Germline CDR1 is SGHTA and CDR2 is FQGTGA. The chain's CDR3 is CASSLVGSSYNSPLHF. The CDR3 coding sequence is TGTGCCAGCAGCTTAGTGGGCAGCTCCTATAATTCACCCCTCCACTTT.